This T cell receptor beta chain was captured in a study of OX40 agonist ivuxolimab in advanced cancers. Study context: Patients in dose escalation had liver, melanoma, kidney or head and neck cancers. At under 85% male, the cohort had a mean age of approximately 64 years, ranging from about 20 to 80.

The J segment lost 1 base and the V segment lost 8 bases, leaving 7 bases of the junction unmatched. The CDR3 length is 15 residues. Germline V CDR1 and CDR2: MNHEY, SVGAGI. The method was immunoSEQ multiplex PCR; TCRdb's version includes in-frame clones alone and lacks a portion of them. Among tens of thousands of clones listed, approximately 81% were seen once. Sequenced here: CD4+ or CD8+ T cells sorted from blood, sampled in a trial of the OX40 agonist ivuxolimab. V and J are TRBV6-5 and TRBJ2-4, with 8 bases lining up with TRBD1. This clonotype was obtained from an adult with an advanced solid tumor such as melanoma, head and neck, liver or kidney cancer. CDR3 sequence: CASGRQGRAKNIQYF. In DNA, the CDR3 is TGTGCCAGCGGCCGACAGGGGAGGGCCAAAAACATTCAGTACTTC.